This TCR beta chain is drawn from a study of early T cells in non-severe SARS-CoV-2 infection. Study-wide context: Sequencing targeted bulk RNA from unsorted whole blood, leaving chains unpaired. Findings and caveats of the study: The study's VDJdb matching favored anti-spike CD8 responses and missed private and CD4 specificities.

TCRdb called the 5' RACE reads again in MiXCR, with one record for every CDR3 protein. The table lists about 20,000 distinct CDR3 sequences, 5.9% of them singletons. There are many counts of this clonotype. Its antigen is not known. Germline assignment: CDR1 SSHAT and CDR2 FNYEAQ (reference sequence). The length of the CDR3 is 15 residues. Trimming pared 3 bases from V and 4 bases from J, leaving 12 bases between. What was sequenced was whole blood. The sequence was obtained from an adult who was a healthcare worker with PCR-confirmed SARS-CoV-2 infection or an uninfected control (not recorded which). This rearrangement joins TRBV7-7 to TRBJ2-2; perhaps TRBD1 as D (6 bases). The CDR3 here is CASSFRTDGTGELFF. CDR3 coding DNA: TGTGCCAGCAGCTTCCGGACAGACGGCACCGGGGAGCTGTTTTTT.